This T cell receptor beta chain was captured in a study of control samples from healthy donors and cancer patients. The repertoire was sequenced with immunoSEQ multiplex PCR; TCRdb's copy has only in-frame clones and lacks some. The table includes 170,000 or so clones, around 93% detected once. With V trimmed by 0 bases and J by 7 bases, 12 bases remained unmatched. The germline V gene encodes CDR1 SQVTM and CDR2 ANQGSEA. CDR3 length: 16 residues. The clonotype originates from a man aged 18 to 35 in good health. This chain links TRBV29-1 with TRBJ2-5; 9 positions agree with TRBD2. The sample was blood. The CDR3 DNA follows: TGCAGCGTTGAAGATCAATACAGGGGCGGGAGGGGGACCCAGTACTTC. It is translated as CSVEDQYRGGRGTQYF.